Below, 21 T cell receptor beta chains from the same sample are listed, as sequenced in a study of PD-1 blockade in classical Hodgkin lymphoma. This table comes from immunoSEQ multiplex PCR, and its TCRdb copy is limited to in-frame clones, with some not included. The sample records around 34,000 clones, 75% to 95% being singletons. No patient escaped relapse after autologous stem cell transplantation, and brentuximab vedotin exposure varied. Investigators isolated CD4+ T cells from thawed PBMCs through magnetic negative selection. The specimen comprised CD4+ T cells from blood, sampled at baseline. All receptors come from a human donor with classical Hodgkin lymphoma.

V usage is TRBV5-1 and J usage is TRBJ2-1, with a possible D match to TRBD2 (5 bases). CDR1 and CDR2 (germline): SGHRS, YFSETQ. With 2 bases removed from V and 5 bases from J, the gap between germline ends came to 20 bases. The CDR3 is 17 amino acids. The CDR3 DNA sequence: TGCGCCAGCAGCTTCACTAGGGAATCCCGCAACCACAATGAGCAGTTCTTC. As protein: CASSFTRESRNHNEQFF. Full variable domain (outside the CDR3, taken from reference TRBV5-1 and TRBJ2-1): KAGVTQTPRYLIKTRGQQVTLSCSPISGHRSVSWYQQTPGQGLQFLFEYFSETQRNKGNFPGRFSGRQFSNSRSEMNVSTLELGDSALYLCASSFTRESRNHNEQFFGPGTRLTVL.

This chain uses TRBV5-1 with TRBJ1-5; D is unresolved. Germline CDR1 is SGHRS and CDR2 is YFSETQ. Between the trimmed V and J ends, which lost 4 bases and 3 bases, there was a span of 5 bases. This CDR3 spans 12 amino acids. CDR3 sequence: CASSLLNQPQHF. In nucleotides, the CDR3 is TGCGCCAGCAGCCTCCTCAATCAGCCCCAGCATTTT.

This chain links TRBV25-1 with TRBJ2-4, with TRBD1 as a possible D gene (6 bases). V was shortened by 5 bases and J by 5 bases, with 22 bases between the two germline ends. Looked up from germline, CDR1 is MGHDK and CDR2 is SYGVNS. This CDR3 contains 17 residues. This CDR3 is CASSTRRGEGQQNIQYF. In nucleotides, the CDR3 is TGTGCCAGCAGTACTCGCAGGGGAGAGGGGCAGCAAAACATTCAGTACTTC.

This chain links TRBV5-1 with TRBJ2-1; TRBD2 agrees at 12 bases. There are 15 residues in the CDR3. Germline CDR1 and CDR2: SGHRS and YFSETQ. V was clipped by 0 bases and J by 10 bases; unmatched bases: 5. CDR3 nucleotides: TGCGCCAGCAGCTTGGGACTAGCGGGAGCGCGGGAGCAGTTCTTC. It translates to CASSLGLAGAREQFF. Using reference TRBV5-1 and TRBJ2-1 for the parts outside the CDR3, the full variable domain is KAGVTQTPRYLIKTRGQQVTLSCSPISGHRSVSWYQQTPGQGLQFLFEYFSETQRNKGNFPGRFSGRQFSNSRSEMNVSTLELGDSALYLCASSLGLAGAREQFFGPGTRLTVL.

The chain joins TRBV18 to TRBJ2-7, with 11 bases identical to TRBD1. The V gene end was trimmed by 3 bases and the J gene end by 2 bases; junction bases not matched to a gene: 9. The CDR3 covers 17 residues. Looked up from germline, CDR1 is KGHSH and CDR2 is LQKENI. The DNA for the CDR3 is TGTGCCAGCTCACCCTTCCTGGGACAGGGGGGGACCTACGAGCAGTACTTC. Its protein is CASSPFLGQGGTYEQYF. Full variable domain (remainder filled in from reference TRBV18 and TRBJ2-7): NAGVMQNPRHLVRRRGQEARLRCSPMKGHSHVYWYRQLPEEGLKFMVYLQKENIIDESGMPKERFSAEFPKEGPSILRIQQVVRGDSAAYFCASSPFLGQGGTYEQYFGPGTRLTVT.

V and J are TRBV7-3 and TRBJ1-1; 8 nucleotides line up with TRBD1. The CDR3 spans 14 residues. Germline-derived CDR1 and CDR2 are SGHTA and FQGTGA. The junction had 6 bases not matched to a gene; V was cut back by 5 bases and J by 4 bases. CDR3 sequence: CASSPGTGATEAFF. The CDR3 region has the DNA TGTGCCAGCAGCCCCGGGACAGGAGCCACTGAAGCTTTCTTT.

The genes are TRBV29-1 and TRBJ2-4; 9 nucleotides match TRBD1. This CDR3 spans 14 amino acids. Germline CDR1 is SQVTM and CDR2 is ANQGSEA. Losses at the gene ends were 4 bases for V and 9 bases for J; bases not matched to a gene: 10. The CDR3 sequence: CSVVGPGQGSIQYF. The CDR3 DNA is TGCAGCGTTGTCGGCCCGGGACAGGGAAGCATTCAGTACTTC.

The chain combines TRBV10-2 with TRBJ2-4, with D hard to call. The CDR3 extends over 16 amino acids. Germline V gene lookup returns CDR1 WSHSY and CDR2 SAAADI. Trimming pared 3 bases from V and 1 base from J, leaving 13 bases between. The CDR3 bases are TGCGCCAGCAGTGAAGGTGGGCTCAGGGCCAAAAACATTCAGTACTTC. Protein product: CASSEGGLRAKNIQYF.

V is TRBV14 and J is TRBJ2-5; 12 bases fit TRBD2. This CDR3 is built from 16 residues. After removal of 3 bases from V and 4 bases from J, the junction contained 6 bases not matched to a gene. Germline CDR1 SGHDN, CDR2 FVKESK. Here the CDR3 DNA reads TGTGCCAGCAGCCAGAGATTGGGACTAGCGGGAGAGACCCAGTACTTC. Protein sequence: CASSQRLGLAGETQYF.

The chain joins TRBV6-5 to TRBJ1-4; TRBD1 matches at 7 bases. The CDR3 is made up of 15 amino acids. Germline V lookup: CDR1 MNHEY, CDR2 SVGAGI. Trimming cost V 6 bases and J 8 bases; bases outside gene matches: 12. This chain's CDR3 is CASRRGGGEREKLFF. Here the CDR3 DNA reads TGTGCCAGCAGGAGAGGGGGCGGTGAGAGGGAAAAACTGTTTTTT.

The gene calls are TRBV6-1 and TRBJ1-2; 12 nucleotides align to TRBD1. Trimming cost V 0 bases and J 10 bases; bases outside gene matches: 6. CDR1 is MNHNS, CDR2 SASEGT, per germline. The CDR3 length is 15 residues. As DNA, the CDR3 is TGTGCCAGCAGTGAAGCGGCCGGGACAGGGGGCATCTACACCTTC. Translating it yields CASSEAAGTGGIYTF.

The V and J genes are TRBV7-2 and TRBJ2-7, with 8 bases lining up with TRBD1. This CDR3 spans 14 amino acids. The J segment lost 3 bases and the V segment lost 4 bases, leaving 5 bases of the junction unmatched. Germline CDR1 and CDR2: SGHTA and FQGNSA. CDR3 coding DNA: TGTGCCAGCAGCTCGGGACAGGTAAACTACGAGCAGTACTTC. This gives the protein CASSSGQVNYEQYF.

The chain couples TRBV5-5 to TRBJ2-2, with 8 bases identical to TRBD2. Germline V lookup: CDR1 SGHKS, CDR2 YYEKEE (reference sequence). The V and J ends lost 4 bases and 3 bases, in that order; junction bases with no gene match: 14. This CDR3 region has 18 residues. The CDR3 sequence is CASSLLPGAGADTGELFF. In DNA form, the CDR3 reads TGTGCCAGCAGCCTGTTACCAGGAGCGGGAGCAGACACCGGGGAGCTGTTTTTT.

This chain connects TRBV6-5 to TRBJ2-3; D not certain. The CDR3 has 12 residues. The germline CDR1 and CDR2 sequences are MNHEY and SVGAGI. V gave up 5 bases and J gave up 2 bases, with 5 bases separating them. The CDR3 region has the DNA TGTGCCAGCAGTGAAACCACAGATACGCAGTATTTT. It is translated as CASSETTDTQYF.

The chain is built from TRBV4-1 and TRBJ2-1; a weak D match, TRBD2 (5 bases). V was cut by 1 base and J by 0 bases, with 13 bases left in between. The CDR3 is 17 residues long. Looked up from germline, CDR1 is MGHRA and CDR2 is YSYEKL. CDR3 sequence: CASSQVIAGVSYNEQFF. In nucleotides, the CDR3 is TGCGCCAGCAGCCAAGTAATTGCGGGCGTCTCCTACAATGAGCAGTTCTTC.

The CDR3 DNA follows: TGCGCCAGCAGCTACGAACAAGAGACCCAGTACTTC. Protein product: CASSYEQETQYF. The chain uses TRBV5-1 and TRBJ2-5; D unresolved. This CDR3 has 12 residues. V gave up 3 bases and J gave up 2 bases, with 5 bases separating them. The germline gives CDR1 SGHRS, CDR2 YFSETQ.

This chain joins TRBV19 and TRBJ2-2; D gene unclear. Trimming took 1 base from V and 8 from J, leaving 8 bases between them. CDR3 length: 13 amino acids. Germline V gene sequence: CDR1 LNHDA, CDR2 SQIVND (reference sequence). CDR3 residues: CASSIVAWGELFF. CDR3 nucleotide sequence: TGTGCCAGTAGTATAGTCGCTTGGGGGGAGCTGTTTTTT. The full variable domain, its missing parts supplied by reference TRBV19 and TRBJ2-2, is DGGITQSPKYLFRKEGQNVTLSCEQNLNHDAMYWYRQDPGQGLRLIYYSQIVNDFQKGDIAEGYSVSREKKESFPLTVTSAQKNPTAFYLCASSIVAWGELFFGEGSRLTVL.

The J gene is TRBJ1-6, the V gene TRBV4-1; D call uncertain. With 0 bases removed from V and 10 bases from J, the gap between germline ends came to 10 bases. This CDR3 contains 14 residues. Looked up from germline, CDR1 is MGHRA and CDR2 is YSYEKL. CDR3 nucleotides: TGCGCCAGCAGCCAAGATCCTGGACCCTCACCCCTCCACTTT. As protein: CASSQDPGPSPLHF.

The V gene is TRBV6-1, the J gene TRBJ2-1; 8 positions agree with TRBD1. Germline V gene sequence: CDR1 MNHNS, CDR2 SASEGT. CDR3 length equals 15 residues. V lost 4 bases and J lost 4; bases outside the gene matches: 6. The CDR3 region is CASSGDRGQYNEQFF. The CDR3 nucleotides are TGTGCCAGCAGTGGTGACAGGGGACAATACAATGAGCAGTTCTTC.

The table lists this clone with a few counts. CDR3 coding DNA: TGTGCCAGTAGTACGACAGGGACATCGTTAGGCTACACCTTC. Its translation is CASSTTGTSLGYTF. This chain joins TRBV19 and TRBJ1-2; 7 bases agree with TRBD1. This CDR3 is 14 amino acids long. In germline, CDR1 is LNHDA, CDR2 SQIVND (reference sequence). The J segment lost 8 bases and the V segment lost 4 bases, leaving 10 bases of the junction unmatched.

V and J are TRBV28 and TRBJ2-7; TRBD2 might be the D (5 bases). The germline CDR1 and CDR2 sequences are MDHEN and SYDVKM. V gave up 6 bases and J gave up 5 bases, with 20 bases separating them. The CDR3 extends over 15 amino acids. The CDR3: CASSPRGSVYHEQYF. DNA for the CDR3: TGTGCCAGCAGCCCTAGAGGGAGCGTCTATCACGAGCAGTACTTC.